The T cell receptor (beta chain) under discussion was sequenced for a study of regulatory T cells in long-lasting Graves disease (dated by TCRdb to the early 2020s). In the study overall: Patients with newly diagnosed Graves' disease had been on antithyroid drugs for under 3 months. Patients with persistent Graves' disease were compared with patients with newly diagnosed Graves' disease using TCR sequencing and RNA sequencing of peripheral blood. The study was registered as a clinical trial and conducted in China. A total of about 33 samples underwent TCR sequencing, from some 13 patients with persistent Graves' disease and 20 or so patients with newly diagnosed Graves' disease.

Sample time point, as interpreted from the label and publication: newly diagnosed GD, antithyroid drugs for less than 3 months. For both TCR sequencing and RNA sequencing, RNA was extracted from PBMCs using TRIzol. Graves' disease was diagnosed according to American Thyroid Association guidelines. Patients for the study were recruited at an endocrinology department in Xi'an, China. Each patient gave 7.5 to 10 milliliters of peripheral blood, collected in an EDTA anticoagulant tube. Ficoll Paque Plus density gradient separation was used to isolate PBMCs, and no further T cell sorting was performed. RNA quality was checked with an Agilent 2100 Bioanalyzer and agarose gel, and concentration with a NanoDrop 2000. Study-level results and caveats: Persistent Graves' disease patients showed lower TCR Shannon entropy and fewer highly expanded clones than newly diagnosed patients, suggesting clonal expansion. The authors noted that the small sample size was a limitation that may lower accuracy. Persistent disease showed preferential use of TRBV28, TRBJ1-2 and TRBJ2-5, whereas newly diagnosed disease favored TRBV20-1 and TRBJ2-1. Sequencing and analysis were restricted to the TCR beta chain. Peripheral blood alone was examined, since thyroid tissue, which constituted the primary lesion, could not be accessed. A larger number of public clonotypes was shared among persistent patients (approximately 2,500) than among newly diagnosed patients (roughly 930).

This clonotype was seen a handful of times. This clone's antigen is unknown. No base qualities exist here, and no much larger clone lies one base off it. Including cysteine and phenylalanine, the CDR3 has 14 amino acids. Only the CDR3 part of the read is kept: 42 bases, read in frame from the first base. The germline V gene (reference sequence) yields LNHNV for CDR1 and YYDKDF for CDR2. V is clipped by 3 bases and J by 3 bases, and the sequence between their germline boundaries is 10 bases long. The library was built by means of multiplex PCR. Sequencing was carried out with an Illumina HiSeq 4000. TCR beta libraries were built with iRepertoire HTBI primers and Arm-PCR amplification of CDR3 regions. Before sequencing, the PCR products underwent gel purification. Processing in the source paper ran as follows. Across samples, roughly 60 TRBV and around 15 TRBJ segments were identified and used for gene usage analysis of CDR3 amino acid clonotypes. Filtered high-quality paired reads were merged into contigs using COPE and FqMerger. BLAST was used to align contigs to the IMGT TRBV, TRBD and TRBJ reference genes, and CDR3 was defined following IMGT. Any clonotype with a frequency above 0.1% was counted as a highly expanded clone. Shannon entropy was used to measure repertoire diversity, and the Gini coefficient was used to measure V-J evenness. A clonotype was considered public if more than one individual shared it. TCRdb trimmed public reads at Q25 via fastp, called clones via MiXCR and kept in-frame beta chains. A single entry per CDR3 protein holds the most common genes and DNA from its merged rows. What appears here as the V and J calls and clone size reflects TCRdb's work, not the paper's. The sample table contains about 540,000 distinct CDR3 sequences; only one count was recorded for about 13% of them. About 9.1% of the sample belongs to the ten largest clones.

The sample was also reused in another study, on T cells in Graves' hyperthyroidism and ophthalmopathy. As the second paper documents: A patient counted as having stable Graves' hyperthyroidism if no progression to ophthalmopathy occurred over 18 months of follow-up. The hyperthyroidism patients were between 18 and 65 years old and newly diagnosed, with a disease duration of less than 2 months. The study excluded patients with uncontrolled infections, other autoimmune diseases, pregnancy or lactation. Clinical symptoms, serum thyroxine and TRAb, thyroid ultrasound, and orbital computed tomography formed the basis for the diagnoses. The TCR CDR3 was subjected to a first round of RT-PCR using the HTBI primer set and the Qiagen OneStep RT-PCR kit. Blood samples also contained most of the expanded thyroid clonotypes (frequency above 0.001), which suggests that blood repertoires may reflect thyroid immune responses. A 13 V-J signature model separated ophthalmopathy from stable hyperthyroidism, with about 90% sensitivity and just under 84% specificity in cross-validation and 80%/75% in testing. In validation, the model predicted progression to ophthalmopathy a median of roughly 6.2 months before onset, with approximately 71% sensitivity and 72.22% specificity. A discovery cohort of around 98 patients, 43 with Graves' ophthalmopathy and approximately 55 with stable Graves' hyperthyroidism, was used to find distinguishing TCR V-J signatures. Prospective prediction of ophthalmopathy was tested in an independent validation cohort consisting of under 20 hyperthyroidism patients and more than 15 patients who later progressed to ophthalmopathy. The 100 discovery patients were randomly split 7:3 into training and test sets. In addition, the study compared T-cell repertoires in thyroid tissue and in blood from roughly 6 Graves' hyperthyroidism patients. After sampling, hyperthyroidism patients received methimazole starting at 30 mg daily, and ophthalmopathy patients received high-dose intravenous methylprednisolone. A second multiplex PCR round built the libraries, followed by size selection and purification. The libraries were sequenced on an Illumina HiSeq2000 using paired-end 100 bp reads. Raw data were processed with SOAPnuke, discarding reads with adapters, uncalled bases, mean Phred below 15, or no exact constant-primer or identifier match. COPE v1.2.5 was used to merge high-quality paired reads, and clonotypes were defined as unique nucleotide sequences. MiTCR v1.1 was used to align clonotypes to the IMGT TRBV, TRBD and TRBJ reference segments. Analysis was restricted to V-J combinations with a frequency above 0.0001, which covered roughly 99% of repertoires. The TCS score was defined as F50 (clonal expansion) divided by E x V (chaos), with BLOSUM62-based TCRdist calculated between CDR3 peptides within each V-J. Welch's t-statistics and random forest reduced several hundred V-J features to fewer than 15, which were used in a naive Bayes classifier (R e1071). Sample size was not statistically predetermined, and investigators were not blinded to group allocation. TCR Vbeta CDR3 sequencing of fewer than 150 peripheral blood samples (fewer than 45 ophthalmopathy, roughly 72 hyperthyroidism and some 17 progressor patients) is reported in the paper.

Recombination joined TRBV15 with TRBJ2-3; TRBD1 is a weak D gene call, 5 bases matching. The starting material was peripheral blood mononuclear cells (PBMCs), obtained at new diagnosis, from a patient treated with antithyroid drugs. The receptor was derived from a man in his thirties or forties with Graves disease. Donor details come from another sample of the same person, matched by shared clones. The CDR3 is CATSSRVLTDTQYF. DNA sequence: TGTGCCACCAGCAGCAGGGTTTTGACAGATACGCAGTATTTT.